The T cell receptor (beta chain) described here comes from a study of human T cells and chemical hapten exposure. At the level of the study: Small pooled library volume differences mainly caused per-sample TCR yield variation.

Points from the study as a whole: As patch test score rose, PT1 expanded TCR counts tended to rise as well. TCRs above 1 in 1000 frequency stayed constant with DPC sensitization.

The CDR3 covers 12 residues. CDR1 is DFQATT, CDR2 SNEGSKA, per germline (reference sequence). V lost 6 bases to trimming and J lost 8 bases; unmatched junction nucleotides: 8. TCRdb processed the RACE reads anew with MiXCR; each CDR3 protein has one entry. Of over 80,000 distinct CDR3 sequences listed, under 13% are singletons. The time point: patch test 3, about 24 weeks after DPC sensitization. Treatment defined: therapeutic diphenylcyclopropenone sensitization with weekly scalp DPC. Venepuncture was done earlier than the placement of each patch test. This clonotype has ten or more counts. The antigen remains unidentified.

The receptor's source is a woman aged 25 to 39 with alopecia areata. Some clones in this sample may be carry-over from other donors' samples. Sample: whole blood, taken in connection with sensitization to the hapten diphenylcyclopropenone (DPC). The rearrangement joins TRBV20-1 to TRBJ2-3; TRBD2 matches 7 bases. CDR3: CSARREGSTQYF. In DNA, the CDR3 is TGCAGTGCCCGAAGGGAGGGGAGTACGCAGTATTTT.